The sequence of this T cell receptor (beta chain) was determined in a study of shared clonotypes between healthy human individuals. General observations from the study: The rarefaction results pointed to incomplete sorted-subset sequencing despite large depth. Tissue TCR repertoires likely differ from these blood-only repertoires.

Sequenced by immunoSEQ multiplex PCR; TCRdb stores in-frame clones only, minus some. The sample records more than 2,000,000 clones, approximately 93% being singletons. The investigators split CD4+ cells into a CD45RA+ naive subset and a CD45RA-negative memory subset. On this clone itself: Its cognate antigen is unknown.

With V trimmed by 3 bases and J by 4 bases, 7 bases remained unmatched. This CDR3 spans 15 amino acids. Germline V gene lookup returns CDR1 SEHNR and CDR2 FQNEAQ (reference sequence). V usage is TRBV7-9 and J usage is TRBJ2-7; 9 nucleotides line up with TRBD1. The source material was naive CD4+ T cells from PBMCs. As to subset: CD45RA+ positively selected. The source is a man aged 18 to 30 in good health. Some clones in this sample may be carry-over from other donors' samples. CDR3 in amino acids: CASSLVDRGRYEQYF. The CDR3 region has the DNA TGTGCCAGCAGCTTGGTGGACAGGGGAAGATACGAGCAGTACTTC. The variable domain in full, completed from reference TRBV7-9 and TRBJ2-7, reads DTGVSQNPRHKITKRGQNVTFRCDPISEHNRLYWYRQTLGQGPEFLTYFQNEAQLEKSRLLSDRFSAERPKGSFSTLEIQRTEQGDSAMYLCASSLVDRGRYEQYFGPGTRLTVT.